These 17 T cell receptor beta chains came from one sample sequenced in a study of vaccination and CD4 T cells after COVID-19. These receptors are not linked to any known antigen. Specified treatment: roughly ten-day PBMC culture with coronavirus spike peptide pools or control peptides (ViraFEST assay). The Oncomine TCR Beta short-read assay sequenced DNA from cultured CD4+ T cells. TCRdb passed the PCR reads through MiXCR, listing each CDR3 protein once. The sample has roughly 15,000 distinct CDR3 sequences; 55% to 75% are singletons. Sequencing was performed on CD4+ T cells from blood, cultured in vitro. The origin of the receptors is a human donor who had recovered from COVID-19.

V gene TRBV4-3 combines with J gene TRBJ2-3; D is possibly TRBD1 or TRBD2 (5 bases each). Germline V gene lookup returns CDR1 LGHNA and CDR2 YSLEER. This CDR3 region has 14 residues. Deletions cut 1 base from V and 2 bases from J, with 7 bases between. The CDR3 sequence: CASSQVGVTDTQYF. The CDR3 DNA is TGCGCCAGCAGCCAAGTGGGGGTCACAGATACGCAGTATTTT.

The V call is TRBV12-3 or TRBV12-4, the J call TRBJ1-2; a possible D gene is TRBD1 (5 bases). This CDR3 contains 15 residues. Trimming took 4 bases from V and 3 from J, leaving 15 bases between them. For the CDR3, the DNA is TGTGCCAGCAGTTCCTCGCTAGGGGTATACTATGGCTACACCTTC. Protein product: CASSSSLGVYYGYTF.

The table lists this clonotype with a few counts. This rearrangement joins TRBV6-5 to TRBJ1-1; D gene ambiguous. The CDR3 is made up of 12 amino acids. Trimming left V 4 bases short and J 8 bases short, with 11 bases between. Germline V gene data show CDR1 as MNHEY and CDR2 as SVGAGI. CDR3 sequence (DNA): TGTGCCAGCAGTTCTTGGGGAGAGGAAGCTTTCTTT. Amino acids: CASSSWGEEAFF.

The sample holds one count of this clonotype. The chain carries TRBV12-3 or TRBV12-4 and TRBJ2-3; perhaps D is TRBD1 or TRBD2 (5 bases each). V shed 2 bases and J shed 0 bases, with 9 bases lying between them. This CDR3 comprises 15 residues. The CDR3 bases are TGTGCCAGCAGTTTACAGGGACGGAGCACAGATACGCAGTATTTT. This codes for CASSLQGRSTDTQYF.

This rearrangement joins TRBV20-1 to TRBJ1-2; the match to TRBD1 covers 10 bases. The CDR3 consists of 16 residues. Germline V gene sequence: CDR1 DFQATT, CDR2 SNEGSKA (reference sequence). With 7 bases clipped from V and 4 bases from J, the junction kept 15 bases outside the gene matches. The CDR3 is CSVRDRGPSSGYGYTF. The DNA of the CDR3 is TGCAGTGTGCGGGACAGGGGACCCTCCTCGGGCTATGGCTACACCTTC.

The gene calls are TRBV20-1 and TRBJ1-2, with a tentative D call TRBD1 (5 bases). CDR1 DFQATT and CDR2 SNEGSKA come from the germline V gene (reference sequence). V lost 3 bases, J lost 4 bases, and 15 bases lay in between. The CDR3 consists of 14 residues. CDR3 loop: CSASYQGTTYGYTF. The DNA of the CDR3 is TGCAGTGCTAGTTATCAGGGTACCACCTATGGCTACACCTTC.

In this sample, this clonotype turned up a few times. The rearrangement uses TRBV6-4 and TRBJ1-1, with D maybe TRBD1 (6 bases). The CDR3 length is 13 residues. V was pared by 5 bases and J by 1 base, with 8 bases between. CDR1 is MRHNA and CDR2 is SNTAGT in the germline V gene. The CDR3 DNA reads as TGTGCCAGCAGTCCGGGACAGAACACTGAAGCTTTCTTT. Protein product: CASSPGQNTEAFF.

The chain uses TRBV25-1 and TRBJ1-5; possible D gene TRBD1, 5 bases. This CDR3 has 12 residues. CDR1 and CDR2 from the germline V gene are MGHDK and SYGVNS. V was trimmed by 1 base and J by 9 bases, leaving 7 bases between them. The CDR3 loop is CASSEWQGPQHF. Here the CDR3 DNA reads TGTGCCAGCAGTGAATGGCAGGGGCCCCAGCATTTT. The variable domain in full, with the rest retrieved from reference TRBV25-1 and TRBJ1-5, is EADIYQTPRYLVIGTGKKITLECSQTMGHDKMYWYQQDPGMELHLIHYSYGVNSTEKGDLSSESTVSRIRTEHFPLTLESARPSHTSQYLCASSEWQGPQHFGDGTRLSIL.

The chain combines TRBV5-1 with TRBJ2-2, with D possibly being TRBD1 (5 bases). This CDR3 region has 14 residues. From germline, CDR1 is SGHRS and CDR2 YFSETQ. V gave up 4 bases and J gave up 4 bases, with 11 bases separating them. CDR3 sequence reads: CASSNTGPTGELFF. Here the CDR3 DNA reads TGCGCCAGCAGCAATACAGGTCCCACCGGGGAGCTGTTTTTT.

The J gene is TRBJ1-5, the V gene TRBV5-8; TRBD1 is a possible D gene (5 bases). V shed 1 base and J shed 1 base, with 9 bases lying between them. The CDR3 contains 15 residues. Germline assignment: CDR1 SGHTS and CDR2 YDEGEE. The CDR3 DNA follows: TGTGCCAGCAGCTTGCAGGGCCCAAGCAATCAGCCCCAGCATTTT. Its translation: CASSLQGPSNQPQHF.

By share, this clonotype ranks as large (0.1 to 1%). The V gene is TRBV5-1, the J gene TRBJ2-2, with D tentatively TRBD1 (6 bases). The CDR3 consists of 14 residues. V was shortened by 3 bases and J by 7 bases, with 13 bases between the two germline ends. The germline gives CDR1 SGHRS, CDR2 YFSETQ. CDR3 nucleotide sequence: TGCGCCAGCAGCTACAGGGCTGAGGGCGGGGAGCTGTTTTTT. Translation gives CASSYRAEGGELFF. Looking up the rest from reference TRBV5-1 and TRBJ2-2 gives the full variable domain: KAGVTQTPRYLIKTRGQQVTLSCSPISGHRSVSWYQQTPGQGLQFLFEYFSETQRNKGNFPGRFSGRQFSNSRSEMNVSTLELGDSALYLCASSYRAEGGELFFGEGSRLTVL.

This clonotype has just one count. The chain links TRBV25-1 to TRBJ1-1, with TRBD1 matching over 7 bases. CDR3 length equals 15 residues. Germline V lookup: CDR1 MGHDK, CDR2 SYGVNS. J was trimmed by 5 bases and V by 4 bases; bases with no gene match: 10. CDR3 region: CASSGSGGAGTEAFF. The CDR3 DNA is TGTGCCAGCAGTGGTTCAGGGGGGGCAGGTACTGAAGCTTTCTTT.

This rearrangement joins TRBV6-1 to TRBJ1-5; D might be TRBD1 (5 bases). The CDR3 has 14 amino acids. Germline V gene lookup returns CDR1 MNHNS and CDR2 SASEGT. V lost 6 bases, J lost 2 bases, and 11 bases lay in between. This CDR3 is CASSWGGGNQPQHF. The CDR3, as DNA: TGTGCCAGCAGCTGGGGGGGAGGCAATCAGCCCCAGCATTTT.

By frequency in the sample, this clonotype is large (0.1 to 1%). This chain uses TRBV20-1 with TRBJ1-5; D unresolved. The V end was cut by 1 base, the J end by 6 bases, with 19 bases between. The germline V gene encodes CDR1 DFQATT and CDR2 SNEGSKA (reference sequence). This CDR3 has 16 amino acids. CDR3 sequence: CSARVREDTWGQPQHF. In DNA form, the CDR3 reads TGCAGTGCTAGAGTACGAGAGGATACCTGGGGTCAGCCCCAGCATTTT.

The chain links TRBV10-2 to TRBJ1-1; D is unresolved. The germline gives CDR1 WSHSY, CDR2 SAAADI. The V end lost 3 bases, the J end lost 1 base, and 9 bases lay between the germline ends. The CDR3 is made up of 14 amino acids. The CDR3 region is CASSDYPWNTEAFF. The CDR3 DNA is TGCGCCAGCAGTGACTATCCATGGAACACTGAAGCTTTCTTT.

V gene TRBV7-9 combines with J gene TRBJ1-3, with 8 positions matching TRBD1. In germline, CDR1 is SEHNR, CDR2 FQNEAQ (reference sequence). Trimming took 0 bases from V and 2 from J; bases not matched to a gene: 0. The CDR3 covers 15 residues. CDR3 residues: CASSLADRAGNTIYF. DNA for the CDR3: TGTGCCAGCAGCTTAGCGGACAGGGCTGGAAACACCATATATTTT.

Comment on this clonotype: A junction end diverges from the germline sequence, so it may reflect a read error. The chain couples TRBV9 to TRBJ1-5; D call uncertain. CDR3 size: 13 residues. Germline values: CDR1 SGDLS, CDR2 YYNGEE. This chain's CDR3 is CASSVEVNQPQHF. CDR3 sequence (DNA): TGTGCCAGTAGCGTAGAGGTGAATCAGCCCCAGCATTTT.